This T cell receptor beta chain came from a study of CD8 T cells in Susac syndrome. Study summary: Active disease was present in six of the sequenced Susac syndrome patients, whereas eight or nine of them were in remission.

Random-hexamer reverse transcription was applied to roughly 0.5 to 1 ug RNA. MiXCR, applied by TCRdb to the immunoSEQ multiplex PCR reads, yields one record per CDR3 protein. The repertoire includes 200,000 to 250,000 distinct CDR3 sequences, 94% of them detected once, and 0.15% to 0.2% sits in the top ten. This CDR3 is 13 amino acids long. V was trimmed by 6 bases and J by 1 base, leaving 10 bases between them. Germline-derived CDR1 and CDR2 are SGHDT and YYEEEE. To note about this clonotype: What it recognizes is unknown.

Study observations and caveats: The Susac syndrome CD4+ T cell repertoires displayed no clonal expansion.

TCR beta sequencing was performed on blood CD8+ and CD4+ T cells. The sample consisted of CD4+ T cells from PBMCs. This receptor was taken from a human donor with Susac syndrome. The V and J genes are TRBV5-6 and TRBJ2-5; D is possibly TRBD1 or TRBD2 (5 bases each). CDR3: CASTTGAQETQYF. Written as DNA, the CDR3 is TGTGCCAGCACTACCGGGGCCCAAGAGACCCAGTACTTC.